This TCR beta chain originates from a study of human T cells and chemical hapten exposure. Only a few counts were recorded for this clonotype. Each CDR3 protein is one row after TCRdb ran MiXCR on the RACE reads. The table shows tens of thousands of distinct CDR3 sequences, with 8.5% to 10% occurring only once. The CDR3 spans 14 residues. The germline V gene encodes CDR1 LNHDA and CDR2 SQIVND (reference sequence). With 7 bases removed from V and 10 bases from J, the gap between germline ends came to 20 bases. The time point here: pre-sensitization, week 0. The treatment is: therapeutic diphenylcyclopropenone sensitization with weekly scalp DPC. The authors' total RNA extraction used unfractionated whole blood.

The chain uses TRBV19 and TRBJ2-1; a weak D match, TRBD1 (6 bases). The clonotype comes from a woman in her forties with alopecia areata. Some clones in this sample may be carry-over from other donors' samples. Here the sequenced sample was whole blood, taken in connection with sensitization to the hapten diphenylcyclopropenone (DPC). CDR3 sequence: CASTGVGLSGEQFF. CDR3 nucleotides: TGTGCCAGTACAGGGGTGGGGTTATCAGGAGAGCAGTTCTTC.